This entry lists 5 T cell receptor beta chains sequenced from one sample in a study of PD-1 blockade in classical Hodgkin lymphoma. Measured with immunoSEQ multiplex PCR; TCRdb has only the in-frame clones, and not every one. Here the sample spans under 3,000 clones, just under 70% being singletons. Time point described: cycle 4 day 1 (C4D1), after six to seven weeks of nivolumab. Exposure to brentuximab vedotin varied, and each patient had relapsed following autologous stem cell transplantation. The CD8+ T cells came from thawed PBMCs through magnetic negative selection. The material sequenced was CD8+ T cells from blood, taken before the fourth cycle of nivolumab. The receptors derive from a human donor with classical Hodgkin lymphoma.

The CDR3 DNA reads TGTGCCAGCAGCTTGAAGGGGTACGATCAGCCCCAGCATTTT. Its protein product is CASSLKGYDQPQHF. This rearrangement joins TRBV5-6 to TRBJ1-5; a weak D match, TRBD1 (5 bases). This CDR3 is 14 amino acids long. The V end was cut by 1 base, the J end by 5 bases, with 10 bases between. Germline lookup yields CDR1 SGHDT and CDR2 YYEEEE.

This chain uses TRBV18 with TRBJ2-7, with 9 bases fitting TRBD1. This CDR3 is 15 amino acids long. Germline CDR1 and CDR2: KGHSH and LQKENI. Trimming removed 3 bases from V and 3 bases from J; junction bases left unmatched: 6. The CDR3 sequence is CASSPGETGGYEQYF. CDR3 DNA sequence: TGTGCCAGCTCACCCGGAGAGACAGGGGGCTACGAGCAGTACTTC.

The chain links TRBV27 to TRBJ2-7; no clear D. Germline V gene sequence: CDR1 MNHEY, CDR2 SMNVEV (reference sequence). The CDR3 runs to 14 residues. The V and J ends lost 2 bases and 0 bases respectively, with 8 bases between them. The CDR3 DNA reads as TGTGCCAGCAGTTTAGCGTCGGCCTCCTACGAGCAGTACTTC. It codes for CASSLASASYEQYF.

The V gene is TRBV11-2, the J gene TRBJ2-7, with 9 bases aligning to TRBD1. There are 16 residues in the CDR3. Germline V gene sequence: CDR1 SGHAT, CDR2 FQNNGV. V shed 5 bases, J shed 1 base, and the junction held 9 bases outside the gene matches. CDR3 sequence: CASSQSGTGRSYEQYF. In DNA, the CDR3 is TGTGCCAGCAGCCAAAGTGGGACAGGGAGATCCTACGAGCAGTACTTC. Supplemented by reference TRBV11-2 and TRBJ2-7, the full variable domain reads EAGVAQSPRYKIIEKRQSVAFWCNPISGHATLYWYQQILGQGPKLLIQFQNNGVVDDSQLPKDRFSAERLKGVDSTLKIQPAKLEDSAVYLCASSQSGTGRSYEQYFGPGTRLTVT.

This clone was counted a single time. The V gene is TRBV7-3, the J gene TRBJ1-1; possible D gene TRBD1, 5 bases. The CDR3 sequence is 17 residues long. Between the trimmed V and J ends, which lost 1 base and 4 bases, there was a span of 19 bases. The germline V gene encodes CDR1 SGHTA and CDR2 FQGTGA. CDR3 in DNA: TGTGCCAGCAGCTTAAGCCTCCCTGGAGGGGAACCCACTGAAGCTTTCTTT. Its translation: CASSLSLPGGEPTEAFF. Together with reference TRBV7-3 and TRBJ1-1, the CDR3 gives the full variable domain: GAGVSQTPSNKVTEKGKYVELRCDPISGHTALYWYRQSLGQGPEFLIYFQGTGAADDSGLPNDRFFAVRPEGSVSTLKIQRTERGDSAVYLCASSLSLPGGEPTEAFFGQGTRLTVV.